The T cell receptor beta chain described here comes from a study of OX40 agonist ivuxolimab in advanced cancers. Study summary: A male proportion of over 70% was recorded, with mean age approximately 60 years and range roughly 23 to 79.

Data came from immunoSEQ multiplex PCR; TCRdb stores just in-frame clones and leaves some out. The sample lists fewer than 90,000 clones, 70% to 90% occurring once. Germline V CDR1 and CDR2: MDHEN, SYDVKM. V lost 7 bases and J 6 bases, leaving 9 bases between the germline ends. CDR3 length: 12 amino acids. This TCR derives from an adult with an advanced solid tumor such as melanoma, head and neck, liver or kidney cancer. The rearrangement uses TRBV28 and TRBJ2-2; D remains ambiguous. The sample was CD4+ or CD8+ T cells sorted from blood, taken in a trial of the OX40 agonist ivuxolimab. The CDR3 DNA is TGTGCCAGCACCTTGAGGCCCGGGGAGCTGTTTTTT. Translation gives CASTLRPGELFF.